The T cell receptor (beta chain) described here comes from a study of blood T cell repertoires in COVID-19. The CDR3 consists of 15 residues. TCRdb's copy holds only in-frame clones and misses some; the assay was immunoSEQ multiplex PCR. The data contain approximately 500,000 clones, about 91% of them seen just once; the ten biggest clones take up over 0.7%. The Seattle patients joined while their infection was active and were tracked longitudinally afterward. The gene calls are TRBV21-1 and TRBJ2-3; the listed D gene, TRBD1, was not tested against the DNA. TRBV21-1 is an annotated pseudogene. Input material: peripheral blood. The origin of this receptor is a man younger than 30 with COVID-19, enrolled during active disease. CDR3 DNA sequence: TGTGCCAGCAACCCGGGGGGGACAGGGTTTGATACGCAGTATTTT. Protein product: CASNPGGTGFDTQYF.